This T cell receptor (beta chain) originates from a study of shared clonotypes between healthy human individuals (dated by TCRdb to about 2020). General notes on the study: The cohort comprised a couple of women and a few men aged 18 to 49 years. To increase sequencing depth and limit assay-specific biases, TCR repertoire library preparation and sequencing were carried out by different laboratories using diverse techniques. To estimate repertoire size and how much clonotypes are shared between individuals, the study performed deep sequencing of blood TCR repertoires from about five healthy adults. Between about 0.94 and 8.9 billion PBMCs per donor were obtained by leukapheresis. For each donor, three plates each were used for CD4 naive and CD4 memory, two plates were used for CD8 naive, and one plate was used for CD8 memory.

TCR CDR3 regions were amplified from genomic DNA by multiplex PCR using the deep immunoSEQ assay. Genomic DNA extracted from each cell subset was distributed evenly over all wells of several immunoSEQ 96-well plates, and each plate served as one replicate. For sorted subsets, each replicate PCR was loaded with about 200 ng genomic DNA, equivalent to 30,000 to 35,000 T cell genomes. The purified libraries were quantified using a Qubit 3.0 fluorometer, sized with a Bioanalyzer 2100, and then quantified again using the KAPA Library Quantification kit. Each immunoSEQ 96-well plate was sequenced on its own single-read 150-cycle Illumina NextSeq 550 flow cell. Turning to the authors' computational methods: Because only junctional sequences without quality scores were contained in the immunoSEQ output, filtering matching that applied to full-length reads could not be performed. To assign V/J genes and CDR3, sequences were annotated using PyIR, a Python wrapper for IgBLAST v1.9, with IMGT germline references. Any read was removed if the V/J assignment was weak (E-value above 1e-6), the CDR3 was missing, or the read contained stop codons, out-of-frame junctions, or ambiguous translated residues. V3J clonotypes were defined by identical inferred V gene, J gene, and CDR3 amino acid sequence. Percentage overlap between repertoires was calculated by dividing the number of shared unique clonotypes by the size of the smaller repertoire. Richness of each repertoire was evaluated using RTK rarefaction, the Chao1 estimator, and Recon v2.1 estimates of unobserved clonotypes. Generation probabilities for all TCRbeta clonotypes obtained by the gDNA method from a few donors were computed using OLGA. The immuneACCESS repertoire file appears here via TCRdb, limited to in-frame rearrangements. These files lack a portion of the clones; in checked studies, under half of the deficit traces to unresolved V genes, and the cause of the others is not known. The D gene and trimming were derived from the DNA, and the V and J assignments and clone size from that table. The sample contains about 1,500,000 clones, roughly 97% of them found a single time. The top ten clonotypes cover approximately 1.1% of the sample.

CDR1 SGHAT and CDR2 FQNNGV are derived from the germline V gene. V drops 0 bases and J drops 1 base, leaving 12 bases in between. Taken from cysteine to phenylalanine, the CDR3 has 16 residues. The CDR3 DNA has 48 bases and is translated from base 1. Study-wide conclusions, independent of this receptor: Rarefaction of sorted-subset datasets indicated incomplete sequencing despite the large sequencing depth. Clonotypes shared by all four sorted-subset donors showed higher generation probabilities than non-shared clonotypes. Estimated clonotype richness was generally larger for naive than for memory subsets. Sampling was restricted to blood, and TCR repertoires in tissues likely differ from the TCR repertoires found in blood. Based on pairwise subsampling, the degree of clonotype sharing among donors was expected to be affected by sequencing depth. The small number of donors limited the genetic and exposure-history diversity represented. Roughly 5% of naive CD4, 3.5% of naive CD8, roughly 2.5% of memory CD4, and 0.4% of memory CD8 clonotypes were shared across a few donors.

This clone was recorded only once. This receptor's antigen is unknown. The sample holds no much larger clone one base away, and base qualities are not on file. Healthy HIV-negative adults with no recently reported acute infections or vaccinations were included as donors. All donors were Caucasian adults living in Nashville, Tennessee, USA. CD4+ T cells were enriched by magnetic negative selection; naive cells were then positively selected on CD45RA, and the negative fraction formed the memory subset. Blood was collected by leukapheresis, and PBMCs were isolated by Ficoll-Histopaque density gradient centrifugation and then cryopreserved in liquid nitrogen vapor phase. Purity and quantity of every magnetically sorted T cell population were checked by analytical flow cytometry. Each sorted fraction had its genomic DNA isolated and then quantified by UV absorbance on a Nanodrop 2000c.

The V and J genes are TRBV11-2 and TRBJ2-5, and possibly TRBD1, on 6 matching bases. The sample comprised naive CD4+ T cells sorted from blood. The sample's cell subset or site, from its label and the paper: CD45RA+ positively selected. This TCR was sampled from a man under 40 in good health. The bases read TGTGCCAGCAGCTTAGATACGATAGGGGGCCAAGAGACCCAGTACTTC. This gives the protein CASSLDTIGGQETQYF.